This paragraph reports one TCR beta chain. This clonotype was detected only a few times. Which antigen it targets is not known. Germline and junction disagree at one end, which may indicate a read error. The germline V gene (reference sequence) specifies PRHDT as CDR1 and FYEKMQ as CDR2. The CDR3 holds 14 amino acids from the cysteine to the phenylalanine. The sequence is cut down to CDR3 DNA, 42 bases in frame from base 1. The sample belongs to a study of blood T cells in healthy people across ages (dated by TCRdb to 2013 to 2016). Regarding the research as a whole: Template switching captured roughly one uniquely barcoded TCR beta cDNA molecule per two T cells in model experiments. To track age-related changes in TCR beta repertoire diversity, the study relied on deep sequencing normalized with unique cDNA molecular identifiers. Donors were grouped into four age groups: young (average about 15 years), middle-aged (around 39), aged (approximately 58) and long-lived (around 82). To avoid experimental bias, donors of different ages were distributed randomly across sequencing lanes. Using the same blood draw, the study looked at two additional independent replicas of 1 million unique cDNA reads for two donors, one aged 18 to 29 and the other aged 80 or older.

Donors were a few dozen systemically healthy Caucasian individuals from Russia aged roughly 6 to 100 years. Each donor gave approximately 9.3 milliliters of peripheral blood, collected into EDTA-treated Vacutainer tubes. Ficoll-Paque density-gradient centrifugation was used to isolate PBMCs, with at least 6.5 million per sample. Trizol reagent was used to extract total RNA from PBMCs, with at least 5.5 micrograms per sample. For every donor, an aliquot of PBMCs went through flow cytometry to measure the percentages of naive CD45RAhigh/CD27high T cells. Receptor amplification or capture employed 5' RACE. The listed sequencing device is Illumina HiSeq 2500. A second 7 to 11 cycle PCR used a sample-barcoded 5' primer and a J-beta primer mix. A template-switch 5' adaptor carrying 12 random nucleotides introduced a unique molecular identifier onto each TCR beta cDNA molecule. Each sample yielded at least 3 million CDR3-containing paired-end reads. First-strand cDNA synthesis was performed from all RNA using the Mint cDNA synthesis kit, with priming by a TRBC-specific oligonucleotide. After uracil-DNA glycosylase treatment, a first 18-cycle PCR used universal primers M1SS and BC2_uni_R on all cDNA. The authors processed their data as follows. For normalization, 1 million high-quality reads, each with a distinct molecular identifier, were randomly selected from each sample. Instead of being binned into consensus sequences, reads that shared molecular identifiers were thrown out. CDR3 identification, clonotype clustering and error correction used MiTCR with a Q25 quality threshold and the strictest error-elimination algorithm. A nonparametric unseen species model with Euler transformation was used to estimate lower-bound total TCR beta diversity. TCRdb reanalyzed the raw reads on its own, using fastp at Q25 for trimming and MiXCR for clone calling, and kept in-frame beta chains. Rows with one shared CDR3 protein collapse into an entry with the most common genes and DNA. The V and J calls, along with clone size, are taken from TCRdb and not from the paper's own processing. A total of approximately 600,000 distinct CDR3 sequences appear in this sample, 45% to 65% of them only once. The top ten clonotypes cover over 30% of the sample.

Study-level results and caveats: Bulk unsorted PBMC profiling prevented conclusive comparison of naive and antigen-experienced compartments. Compared with the aged group, the long-lived group had more naive CD4+ T cells, fewer expanded clones and increased TCR diversity, a pattern suggesting age selection. Observed TCR beta diversity per million T cells fell roughly linearly with age, and a significant reduction was already apparent by age around 40. Because donor CMV infection status was unknown, age-related changes in expanded clonotypes were potentially confounded. The percentage of naive T cells measured by flow cytometry correlated strongly with observed TCR beta diversity. Estimates of total diversity from one million sequenced T cells were regarded as lower bounds and underestimates.

This TCR was recovered from a man aged 55 to 70 in good health. The chain is encoded by TRBV13 joined to TRBJ1-2, and TRBD1 may be the D gene, going by 5 matching bases. Material: blood. This receptor has the CDR3 CASSLGRQSYGYTF. The DNA sequence is TGTGCCAGCAGCCTAGGGCGACAGAGCTATGGCTACACCTTC.